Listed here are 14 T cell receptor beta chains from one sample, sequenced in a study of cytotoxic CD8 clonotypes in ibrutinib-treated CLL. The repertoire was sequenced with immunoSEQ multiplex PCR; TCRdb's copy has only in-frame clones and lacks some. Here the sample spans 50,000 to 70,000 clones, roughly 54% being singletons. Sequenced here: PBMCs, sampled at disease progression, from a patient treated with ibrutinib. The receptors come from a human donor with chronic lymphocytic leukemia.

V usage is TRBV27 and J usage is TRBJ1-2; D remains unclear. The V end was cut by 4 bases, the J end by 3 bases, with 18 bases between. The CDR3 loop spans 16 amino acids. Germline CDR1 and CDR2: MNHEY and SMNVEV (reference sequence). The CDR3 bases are TGTGCCAGCAGTTCGCATCTATTGGCCCACCACTATGGCTACACCTTC. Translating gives CASSSHLLAHHYGYTF.

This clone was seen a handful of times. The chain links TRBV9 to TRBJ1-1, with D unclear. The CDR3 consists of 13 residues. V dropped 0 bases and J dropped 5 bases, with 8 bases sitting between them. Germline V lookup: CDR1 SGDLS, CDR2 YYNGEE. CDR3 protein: CASSVGVETEAFF. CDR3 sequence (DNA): TGTGCCAGCAGCGTAGGGGTTGAGACTGAAGCTTTCTTT.

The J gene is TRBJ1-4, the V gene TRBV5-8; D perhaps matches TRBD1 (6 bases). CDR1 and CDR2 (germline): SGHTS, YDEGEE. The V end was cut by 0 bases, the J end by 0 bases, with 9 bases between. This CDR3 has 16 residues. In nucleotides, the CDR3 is TGTGCCAGCAGCTTGGGACAGGCACCAACTAATGAAAAACTGTTTTTT. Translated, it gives CASSLGQAPTNEKLFF.

CDR3 sequence (DNA): TGCGCCAGCAGCTTGGGGACAGGGATCTACGAGCAGTACTTC. It yields the protein CASSLGTGIYEQYF. V is TRBV5-1 and J is TRBJ2-7; 8 nucleotides line up with TRBD1. From germline, CDR1 is SGHRS and CDR2 YFSETQ. Losses at the gene ends were 0 bases for V and 3 bases for J; bases not matched to a gene: 2. This CDR3 is built from 14 residues.

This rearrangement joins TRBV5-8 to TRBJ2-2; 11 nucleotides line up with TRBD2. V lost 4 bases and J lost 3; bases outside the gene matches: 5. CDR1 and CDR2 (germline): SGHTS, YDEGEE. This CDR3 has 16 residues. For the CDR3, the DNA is TGTGCCAGCAGCCCAACTAGCGGGAGTTACACCGGGGAGCTGTTTTTT. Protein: CASSPTSGSYTGELFF.

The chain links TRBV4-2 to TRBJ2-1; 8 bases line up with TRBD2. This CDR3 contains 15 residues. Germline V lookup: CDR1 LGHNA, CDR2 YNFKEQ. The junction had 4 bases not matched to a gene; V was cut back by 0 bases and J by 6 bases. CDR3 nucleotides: TGTGCCAGCAGCCAAGATCCCGGGGGGGCCAATGAGCAGTTCTTC. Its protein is CASSQDPGGANEQFF.

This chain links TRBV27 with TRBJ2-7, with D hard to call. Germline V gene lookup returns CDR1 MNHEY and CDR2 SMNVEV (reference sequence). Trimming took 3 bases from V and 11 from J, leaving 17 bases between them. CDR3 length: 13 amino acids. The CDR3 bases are TGTGCCAGCAGTTTCCAACGGACGGCAAACGAGTACTTC. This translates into CASSFQRTANEYF.

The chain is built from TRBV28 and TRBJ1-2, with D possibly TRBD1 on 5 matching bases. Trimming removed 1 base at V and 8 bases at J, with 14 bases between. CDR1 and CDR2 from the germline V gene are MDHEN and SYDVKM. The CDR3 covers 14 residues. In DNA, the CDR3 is TGTGCCAGCAGTTTATTTGGGACGACGAGCGGCTACACCTTC. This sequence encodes CASSLFGTTSGYTF.

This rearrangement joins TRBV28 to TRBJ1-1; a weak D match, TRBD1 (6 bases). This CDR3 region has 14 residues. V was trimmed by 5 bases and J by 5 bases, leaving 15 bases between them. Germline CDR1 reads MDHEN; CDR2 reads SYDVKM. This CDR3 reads CASSGQPRGTEAFF. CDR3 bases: TGTGCCAGCAGTGGACAGCCCCGGGGAACTGAAGCTTTCTTT.

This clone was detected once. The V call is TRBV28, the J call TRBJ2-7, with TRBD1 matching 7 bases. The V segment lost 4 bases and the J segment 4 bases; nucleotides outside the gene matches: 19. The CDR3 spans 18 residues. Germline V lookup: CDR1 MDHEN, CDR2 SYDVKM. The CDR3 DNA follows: TGTGCCAGCAGTTCACGTCGGGACAGCACCCTTGGGGGATACGAGCAGTACTTC. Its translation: CASSSRRDSTLGGYEQYF.

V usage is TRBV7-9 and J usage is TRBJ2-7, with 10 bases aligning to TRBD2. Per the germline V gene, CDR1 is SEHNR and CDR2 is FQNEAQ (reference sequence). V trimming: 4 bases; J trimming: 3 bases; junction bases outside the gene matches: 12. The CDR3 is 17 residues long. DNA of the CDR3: TGTGCCAGCAGCTCCTCCTTTAGCGGGAGGCCCCTCTACGAGCAGTACTTC. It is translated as CASSSSFSGRPLYEQYF.

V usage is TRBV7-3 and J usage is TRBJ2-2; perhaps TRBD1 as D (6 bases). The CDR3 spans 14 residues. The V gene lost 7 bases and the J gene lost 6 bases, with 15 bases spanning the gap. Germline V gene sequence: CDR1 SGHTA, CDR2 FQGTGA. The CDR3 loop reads CASKPTGMAGELFF. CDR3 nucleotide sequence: TGTGCCAGCAAACCAACAGGGATGGCCGGGGAGCTGTTTTTT.

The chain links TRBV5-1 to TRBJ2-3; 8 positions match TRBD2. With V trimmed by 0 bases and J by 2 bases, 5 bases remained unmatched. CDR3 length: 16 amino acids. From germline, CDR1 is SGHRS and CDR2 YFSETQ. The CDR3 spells CASSLGKTSVTDTQYF. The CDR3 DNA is TGCGCCAGCAGCTTGGGAAAGACTAGCGTCACAGATACGCAGTATTTT.

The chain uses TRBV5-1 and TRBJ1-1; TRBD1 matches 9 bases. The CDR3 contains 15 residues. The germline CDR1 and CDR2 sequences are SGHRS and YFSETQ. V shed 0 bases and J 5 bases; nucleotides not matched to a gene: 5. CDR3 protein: CASSLGQGGTTEAFF. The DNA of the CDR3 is TGCGCCAGCAGCTTGGGACAGGGGGGAACTACTGAAGCTTTCTTT.